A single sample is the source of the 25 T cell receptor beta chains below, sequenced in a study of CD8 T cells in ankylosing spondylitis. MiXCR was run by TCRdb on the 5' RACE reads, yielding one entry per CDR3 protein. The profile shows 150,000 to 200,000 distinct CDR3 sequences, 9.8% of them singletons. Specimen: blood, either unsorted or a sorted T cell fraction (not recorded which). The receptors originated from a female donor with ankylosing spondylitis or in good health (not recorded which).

CDR3 residues: CASSLGGLGSPLHF. DNA for the CDR3: TGTGCCAGCAGTTTAGGGGGGCTGGGCTCACCCCTCCACTTT. The genes are TRBV12-3 or TRBV12-4 and TRBJ1-6; a weak D match, TRBD1 (6 bases). The CDR3 runs to 14 residues. Deletions cut 1 base from V and 10 bases from J, with 11 bases between.

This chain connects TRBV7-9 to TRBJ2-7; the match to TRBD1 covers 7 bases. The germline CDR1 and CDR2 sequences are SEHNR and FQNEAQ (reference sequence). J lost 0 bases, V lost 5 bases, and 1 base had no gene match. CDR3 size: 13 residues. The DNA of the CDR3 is TGTGCCAGCAGCGGACAGGACTCCTACGAGCAGTACTTC. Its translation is CASSGQDSYEQYF. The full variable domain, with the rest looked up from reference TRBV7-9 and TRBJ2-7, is DTGVSQNPRHKITKRGQNVTFRCDPISEHNRLYWYRQTLGQGPEFLTYFQNEAQLEKSRLLSDRFSAERPKGSFSTLEIQRTEQGDSAMYLCASSGQDSYEQYFGPGTRLTVT.

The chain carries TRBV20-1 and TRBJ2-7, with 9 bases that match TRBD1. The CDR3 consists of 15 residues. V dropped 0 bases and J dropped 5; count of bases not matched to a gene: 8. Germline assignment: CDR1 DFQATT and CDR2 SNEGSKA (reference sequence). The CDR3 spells CSARDQRTGEHEQYF. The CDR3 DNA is TGCAGTGCTAGAGATCAAAGGACAGGGGAGCACGAGCAGTACTTC.

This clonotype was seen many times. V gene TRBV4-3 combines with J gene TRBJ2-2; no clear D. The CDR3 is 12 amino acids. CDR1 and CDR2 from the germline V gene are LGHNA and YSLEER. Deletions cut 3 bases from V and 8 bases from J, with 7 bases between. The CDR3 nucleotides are TGCGCCAGCAGCCAGTCCCCAGGGGAGCTGTTTTTT. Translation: CASSQSPGELFF.

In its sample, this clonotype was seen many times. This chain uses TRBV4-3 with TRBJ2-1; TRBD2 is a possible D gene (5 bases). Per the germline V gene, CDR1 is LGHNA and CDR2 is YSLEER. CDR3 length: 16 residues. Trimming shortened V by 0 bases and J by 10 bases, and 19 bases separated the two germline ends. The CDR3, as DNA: TGCGCCAGCAGCCAAGATCAATCCTTCACGGGAAGGGAGCAGTTCTTC. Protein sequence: CASSQDQSFTGREQFF.

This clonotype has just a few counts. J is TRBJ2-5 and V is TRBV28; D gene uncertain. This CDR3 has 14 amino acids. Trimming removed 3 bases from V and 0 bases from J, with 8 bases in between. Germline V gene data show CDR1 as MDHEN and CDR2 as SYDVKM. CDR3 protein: CASSLSDDQETQYF. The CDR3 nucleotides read TGTGCCAGCAGTTTGTCCGACGACCAAGAGACCCAGTACTTC.

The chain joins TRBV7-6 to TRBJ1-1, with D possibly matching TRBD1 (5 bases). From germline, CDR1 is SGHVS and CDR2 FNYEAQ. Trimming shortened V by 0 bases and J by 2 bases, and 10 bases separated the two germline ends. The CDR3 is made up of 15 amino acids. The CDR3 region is CASSLAQDTNTEAFF. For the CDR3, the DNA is TGTGCCAGCAGCTTAGCTCAGGACACAAACACTGAAGCTTTCTTT. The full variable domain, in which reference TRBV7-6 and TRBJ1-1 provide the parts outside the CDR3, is GAGVSQSPRYKVTKRGQDVALRCDPISGHVSLYWYRQALGQGPEFLTYFNYEAQQDKSGLPNDRFSAERPEGSISTLTIQRTEQRDSAMYRCASSLAQDTNTEAFFGQGTRLTVV.

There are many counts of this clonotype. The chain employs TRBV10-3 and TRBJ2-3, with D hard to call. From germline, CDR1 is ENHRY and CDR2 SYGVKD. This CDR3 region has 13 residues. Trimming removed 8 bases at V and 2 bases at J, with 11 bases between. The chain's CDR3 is CAIAGPLTDTQYF. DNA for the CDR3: TGTGCCATCGCCGGGCCTCTCACAGATACGCAGTATTTT.

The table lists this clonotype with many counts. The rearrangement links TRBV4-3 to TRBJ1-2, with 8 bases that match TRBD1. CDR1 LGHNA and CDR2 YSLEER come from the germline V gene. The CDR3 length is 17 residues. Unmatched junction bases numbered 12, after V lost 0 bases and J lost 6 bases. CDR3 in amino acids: CASSQDLWTGFGNGYTF. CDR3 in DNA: TGCGCCAGCAGCCAAGACCTATGGACAGGGTTTGGTAATGGCTACACCTTC.

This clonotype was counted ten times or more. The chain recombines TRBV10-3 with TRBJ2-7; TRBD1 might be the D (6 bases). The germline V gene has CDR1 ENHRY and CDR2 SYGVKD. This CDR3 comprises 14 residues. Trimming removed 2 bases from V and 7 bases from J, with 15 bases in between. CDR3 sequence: CAISERGVQGEQYF. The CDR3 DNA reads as TGTGCCATCAGTGAGAGAGGCGTTCAGGGGGAGCAGTACTTC.

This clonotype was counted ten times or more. The CDR3 region is CASSYSRDSPDTQYF. The DNA of the CDR3 is TGTGCCAGCAGTTACTCGAGAGACAGTCCAGATACGCAGTATTTT. The J gene is TRBJ2-3, the V gene TRBV6-5; D perhaps matches TRBD1 (5 bases). Trimming shortened V by 0 bases and J by 4 bases, and 11 bases separated the two germline ends. The CDR3 is 15 amino acids. The germline V gene has CDR1 MNHEY and CDR2 SVGAGI.

The DNA for the CDR3 is TGTGCCAGCAGCCACAGAGAAGAGACCCAGTACTTC. It specifies CASSHREETQYF. V is TRBV7-9 and J is TRBJ2-5; no definite D call. This CDR3 comprises 12 residues. Germline V CDR1 and CDR2: SEHNR, FQNEAQ (reference sequence). With 5 bases removed from V and 3 bases from J, the gap between germline ends came to 7 bases.

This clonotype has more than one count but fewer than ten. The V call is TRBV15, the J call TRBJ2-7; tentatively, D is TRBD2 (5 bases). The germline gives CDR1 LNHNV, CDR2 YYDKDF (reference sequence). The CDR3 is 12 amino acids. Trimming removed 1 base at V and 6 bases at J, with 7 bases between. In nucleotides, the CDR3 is TGTGCCACCAGCAGAGGACGGGGCGAGCAGTACTTC. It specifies CATSRGRGEQYF.

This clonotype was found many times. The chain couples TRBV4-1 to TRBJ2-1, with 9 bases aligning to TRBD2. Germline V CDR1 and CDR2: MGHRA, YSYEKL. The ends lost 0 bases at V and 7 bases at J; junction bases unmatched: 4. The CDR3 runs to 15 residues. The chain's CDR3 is CASSQEGLALNEQFF. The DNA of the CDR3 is TGCGCCAGCAGCCAAGAGGGACTAGCCCTAAATGAGCAGTTCTTC.

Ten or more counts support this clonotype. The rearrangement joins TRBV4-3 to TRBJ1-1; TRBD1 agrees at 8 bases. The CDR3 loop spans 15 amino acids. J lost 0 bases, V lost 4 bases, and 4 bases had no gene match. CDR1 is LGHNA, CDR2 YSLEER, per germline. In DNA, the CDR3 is TGCGCCAGCAGCCCCGGGACAGGAGTGAACACTGAAGCTTTCTTT. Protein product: CASSPGTGVNTEAFF.

The CDR3 sequence is CASSFRRGETQYF. In DNA, the CDR3 is TGTGCCAGCAGCTTTAGGAGAGGGGAGACCCAGTACTTC. This sequence joins TRBV7-6 and TRBJ2-5, with a weak D call TRBD2 (5 bases). Germline CDR1 is SGHVS and CDR2 is FNYEAQ. The CDR3 is made up of 13 amino acids. V lost 3 bases and J lost 5, with 10 bases in between.

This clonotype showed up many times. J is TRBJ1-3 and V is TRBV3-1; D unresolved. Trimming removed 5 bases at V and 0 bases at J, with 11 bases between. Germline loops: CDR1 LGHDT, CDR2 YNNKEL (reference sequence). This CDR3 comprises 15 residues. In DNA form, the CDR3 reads TGTGCCAGCAGCGACACAGCGTTCTCTGGAAACACCATATATTTT. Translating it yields CASSDTAFSGNTIYF.

CDR3 loop: CASSLRGGHEQYF. The CDR3 region has the DNA TGTGCCAGCAGCTTGAGGGGCGGTCACGAGCAGTACTTC. The V gene is TRBV7-8, the J gene TRBJ2-7; either TRBD1 or TRBD2 may supply D (5 bases each). The CDR3 contains 13 residues. Trimming stripped 3 bases from V and 5 bases from J, with 11 bases between. In germline, CDR1 is SGHVS, CDR2 FQNEAQ.

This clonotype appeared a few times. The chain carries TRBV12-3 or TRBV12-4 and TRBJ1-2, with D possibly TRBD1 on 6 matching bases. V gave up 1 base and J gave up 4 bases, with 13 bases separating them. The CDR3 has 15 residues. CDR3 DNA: TGTGCCAGCAGTTTAGATGCAGGGGCGAGCTATGGCTACACCTTC. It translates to CASSLDAGASYGYTF.

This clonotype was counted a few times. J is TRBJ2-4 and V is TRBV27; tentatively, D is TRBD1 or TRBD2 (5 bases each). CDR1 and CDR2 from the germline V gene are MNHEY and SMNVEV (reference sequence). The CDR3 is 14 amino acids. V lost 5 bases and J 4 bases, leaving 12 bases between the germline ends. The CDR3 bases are TGTGCCAGCAGTCCCCCGGGACGGAAAAACATTCAGTACTTC. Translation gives CASSPPGRKNIQYF.

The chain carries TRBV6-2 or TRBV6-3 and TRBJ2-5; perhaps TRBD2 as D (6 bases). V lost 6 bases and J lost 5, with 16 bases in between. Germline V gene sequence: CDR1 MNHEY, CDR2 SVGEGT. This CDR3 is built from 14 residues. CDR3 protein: CASSPGPRGETQYF. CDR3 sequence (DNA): TGTGCCAGCAGCCCTGGCCCACGGGGGGAGACCCAGTACTTC.

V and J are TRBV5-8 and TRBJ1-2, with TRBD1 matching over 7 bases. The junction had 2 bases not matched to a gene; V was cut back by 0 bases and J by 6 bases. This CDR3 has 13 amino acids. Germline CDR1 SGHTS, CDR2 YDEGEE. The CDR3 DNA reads TGTGCCAGCAGCTTGGGCCAGGGGGATGGCTACACCTTC. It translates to CASSLGQGDGYTF.

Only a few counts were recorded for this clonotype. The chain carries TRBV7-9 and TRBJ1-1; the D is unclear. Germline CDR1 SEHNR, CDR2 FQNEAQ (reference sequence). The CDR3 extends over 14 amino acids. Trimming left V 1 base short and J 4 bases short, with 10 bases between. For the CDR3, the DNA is TGTGCCAGCAGCTTAGTGTTCCAGGCCACTGAAGCTTTCTTT. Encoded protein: CASSLVFQATEAFF. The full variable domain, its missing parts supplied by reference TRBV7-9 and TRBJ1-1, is DTGVSQNPRHKITKRGQNVTFRCDPISEHNRLYWYRQTLGQGPEFLTYFQNEAQLEKSRLLSDRFSAERPKGSFSTLEIQRTEQGDSAMYLCASSLVFQATEAFFGQGTRLTVV.

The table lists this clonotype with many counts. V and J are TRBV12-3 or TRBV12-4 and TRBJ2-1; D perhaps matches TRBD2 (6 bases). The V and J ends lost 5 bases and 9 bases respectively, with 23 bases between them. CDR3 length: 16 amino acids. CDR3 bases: TGTGCCAGCAGTCCCCCCGAGGGGCGGGAAAGGGTTGAGCAGTTCTTC. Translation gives CASSPPEGRERVEQFF.

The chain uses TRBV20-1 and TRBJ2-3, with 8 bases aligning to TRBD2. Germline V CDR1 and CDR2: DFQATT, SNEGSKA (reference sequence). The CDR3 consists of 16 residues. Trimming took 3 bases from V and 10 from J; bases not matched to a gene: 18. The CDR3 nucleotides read TGCAGTGCTAGGGAGACTAGCGACCCTACGGGGGTGGCGCAGTATTTT. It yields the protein CSARETSDPTGVAQYF.